The clone carrying this T cell receptor (beta chain) was detected once. Antigen unknown. This specimen belongs to a study of T cells in localized non-small cell lung cancer. Findings and caveats of the study: Across samples, adjacent lung featured a median approximately 60 of the top 100 tumor clones. Those with higher blood T cell density had longer overall survival. Exceeding tumor, uninvolved adjacent lung had the highest T cell clonality. Because sequencing included only one region (of the tumor), heterogeneity remains possible.

Assay used: immunoSEQ multiplex PCR; TCRdb lists only in-frame clones, some missing. The table records roughly 2,200 clones, roughly 25% of them present only once. Germline lookup yields CDR1 SGHRS and CDR2 YFSETQ. This CDR3 contains 14 residues. Trimming shortened V by 5 bases and J by 5 bases, and 17 bases separated the two germline ends. This clonotype was obtained from a man aged 40-75 years with stage III lung adenocarcinoma. Here the sequenced sample was lung tumor tissue, taken before any cancer treatment. The chain employs TRBV5-1 and TRBJ2-7; no clear D gene. CDR3 sequence (DNA): TGCGCCAGCAGTTGGACCCGGGCGCTAGACGAGCAGTACTTC. It specifies CASSWTRALDEQYF. Variable domain in full (rest from reference TRBV5-1 and TRBJ2-7): KAGVTQTPRYLIKTRGQQVTLSCSPISGHRSVSWYQQTPGQGLQFLFEYFSETQRNKGNFPGRFSGRQFSNSRSEMNVSTLELGDSALYLCASSWTRALDEQYFGPGTRLTVT.